The next 28 T cell receptor beta chains were all read from a single sample in a study of shared clonotypes between healthy human individuals. TCRdb keeps only in-frame clones here, not all; method: immunoSEQ multiplex PCR. The sample consists of under 600,000 clones, nearly 80% of them appearing once. The sample comprised PBMCs. The receptor source for this set is a woman aged 35 to 49 in good health. Some clones in this sample may be carry-over from other donors' samples.

The V call is TRBV7-9, the J call TRBJ2-7; 11 nucleotides line up with TRBD2. CDR1 and CDR2 (germline): SEHNR, FQNEAQ (reference sequence). Unmatched junction bases numbered 15, after V lost 7 bases and J lost 4 bases. The CDR3 is 17 residues long. The CDR3 region is CASISGLAASLEYEQYF. CDR3 nucleotides: TGTGCCAGCATTTCGGGACTAGCGGCCTCTCTGGAATACGAGCAGTACTTC.

V is TRBV11-2 and J is TRBJ1-2, with D maybe TRBD1 (5 bases). The CDR3 is 14 amino acids. V was clipped by 1 base and J by 5 bases, with 11 bases between them. Germline assignment: CDR1 SGHAT and CDR2 FQNNGV. This CDR3 is CASSLAGGIYGYTF. The CDR3 bases are TGTGCCAGCAGCTTAGCGGGGGGGATATATGGCTACACCTTC.

J is TRBJ1-1 and V is TRBV7-8; TRBD1 might be the D (5 bases). Deletions cut 11 bases from V and 1 base from J, with 11 bases between. The germline V gene has CDR1 SGHVS and CDR2 FQNEAQ. The CDR3 sequence is 12 residues long. CDR3 sequence (DNA): TGTGCCGGGTCTGACAGGAACACTGAAGCTTTCTTT. Encoded protein: CAGSDRNTEAFF.

This clone has just a few counts. A read error may account for a junction end that differs from germline. This chain connects TRBV4-3 to TRBJ1-1, with 8 bases aligning to TRBD1. Germline assignment: CDR1 LGHNA and CDR2 YSLEER. This CDR3 spans 13 amino acids. CDR3 coding DNA: TGCGCCAGCAGCCAAGATAGAGCAGGGGGCCCGACCTTT. Translation gives CASSQDRAGGPTF.

The CDR3 coding sequence is TGTGCCAGCAGCAGAGAGTTGCTTGGCATTCAAGAGACCCAGTACTTC. It yields the protein CASSRELLGIQETQYF. This chain uses TRBV21-1 with TRBJ2-5. TRBV21-1 is listed as a pseudogene. The CDR3 totals 16 residues.

The chain employs TRBV7-9 and TRBJ1-2; weak D call: TRBD1 (5 bases). Germline-derived CDR1 and CDR2 are SEHNR and FQNEAQ (reference sequence). The CDR3 runs to 15 residues. V lost 4 bases, J lost 8 bases, and 20 bases lay in between. The chain's CDR3 is CASSSSGTALGGYTF. For the CDR3, the DNA is TGTGCCAGCAGCTCCTCGGGGACCGCGCTGGGGGGCTACACCTTC.

This clone was seen a handful of times. The gene calls are TRBV18 and TRBJ2-7, with unresolved D. The germline V and J ends were trimmed by 2 bases and 2 bases, with 16 bases remaining between them. CDR1 is KGHSH, CDR2 LQKENI, per germline. CDR3 length: 16 amino acids. The CDR3 bases are TGTGCCAGCTCACCATGGGCCGATGAAGGAGCCTACGAGCAGTACTTC. It specifies CASSPWADEGAYEQYF.

V is TRBV4-3 and J is TRBJ2-2; no reliable D call. Trimming shortened V by 1 base and J by 0 bases, and 6 bases separated the two germline ends. Germline V CDR1 and CDR2: LGHNA, YSLEER. The CDR3 sequence is 15 residues long. CDR3 residues: CASSQGGTNTGELFF. The CDR3, as DNA: TGCGCCAGCAGCCAAGGTGGGACGAACACCGGGGAGCTGTTTTTT.

J is TRBJ1-4 and V is TRBV6-5; 7 nucleotides line up with TRBD1. CDR3 length: 15 residues. CDR1 MNHEY and CDR2 SVGAGI come from the germline V gene. Losses at the gene ends were 7 bases for V and 5 bases for J; bases not matched to a gene: 10. The CDR3 is CASNTHRGENEKLFF. In nucleotides, the CDR3 is TGTGCCAGCAATACACACAGGGGAGAGAATGAAAAACTGTTTTTT.

The CDR3 sequence: CASSVASDYNEQFF. In nucleotides, the CDR3 is TGTGCCAGCAGCGTAGCTTCGGACTACAATGAGCAGTTCTTC. The chain couples TRBV9 to TRBJ2-1; D is uncertain. V lost 0 bases and J 3 bases, leaving 7 bases between the germline ends. In germline, CDR1 is SGDLS, CDR2 YYNGEE. This CDR3 is built from 14 residues. The full variable domain, with the rest looked up from reference TRBV9 and TRBJ2-1, is DSGVTQTPKHLITATGQRVTLRCSPRSGDLSVYWYQQSLDQGLQFLIQYYNGEERAKGNILERFSAQQFPDLHSELNLSSLELGDSALYFCASSVASDYNEQFFGPGTRLTVL.

This chain uses TRBV7-6 with TRBJ2-2, with TRBD2 identical over 14 bases. CDR3 size: 17 residues. The J segment lost 3 bases and the V segment lost 5 bases, leaving 5 bases of the junction unmatched. Germline V CDR1 and CDR2: SGHVS, FNYEAQ. CDR3 loop: CASSRGLAGVYTGELFF. DNA of the CDR3: TGTGCCAGCAGCCGGGGACTAGCGGGAGTGTACACCGGGGAGCTGTTTTTT.

On this clone itself: A much larger clone sits a single nucleotide away, making a read error possible. V gene TRBV9 combines with J gene TRBJ2-5; no clear D gene. Trimming took 2 bases from V and 5 from J, leaving 13 bases between them. Germline loops: CDR1 SGDLS, CDR2 YYNGEE. The CDR3 is made up of 14 amino acids. This chain's CDR3 is CASSVSSEDETQYF. The CDR3 coding sequence is TGTGCCAGCAGCGTTTCGTCAGAGGACGAGACCCAGTACTTC.

The rearrangement links TRBV7-9 to TRBJ2-2; D gene unclear. CDR3 size: 15 residues. The V and J ends lost 1 base and 3 bases respectively, with 9 bases between them. Germline CDR1 and CDR2: SEHNR and FQNEAQ (reference sequence). The CDR3 DNA follows: TGTGCCAGCAGCTTAGGGCAGGTGGACACCGGGGAGCTGTTTTTT. This gives the protein CASSLGQVDTGELFF. The complete variable domain, with remaining parts taken from reference TRBV7-9 and TRBJ2-2, reads DTGVSQNPRHKITKRGQNVTFRCDPISEHNRLYWYRQTLGQGPEFLTYFQNEAQLEKSRLLSDRFSAERPKGSFSTLEIQRTEQGDSAMYLCASSLGQVDTGELFFGEGSRLTVL.

V is TRBV7-2 and J is TRBJ2-7; D is uncertain. With 0 bases removed from V and 0 bases from J, the gap between germline ends came to 9 bases. The CDR3 sequence is 15 residues long. Germline CDR1 SGHTA, CDR2 FQGNSA. CDR3 loop: CASSLARVSSYEQYF. The CDR3 DNA is TGTGCCAGCAGCTTAGCTCGCGTCAGCTCCTACGAGCAGTACTTC. Full variable domain (outside the CDR3, taken from reference TRBV7-2 and TRBJ2-7): GAGVSQSPSNKVTEKGKDVELRCDPISGHTALYWYRQSLGQGLEFLIYFQGNSAPDKSGLPSDRFSAERTGGSVSTLTIQRTQQEDSAVYLCASSLARVSSYEQYFGPGTRLTVT.

The chain links TRBV10-3 to TRBJ2-5; 8 nucleotides align to TRBD1. Germline V lookup: CDR1 ENHRY, CDR2 SYGVKD. V was pared by 4 bases and J by 2 bases, with 6 bases of the junction left unmatched. This CDR3 has 15 residues. Written as DNA, the CDR3 is TGTGCCATCAGTGGGGGACAGGACCGACAAGAGACCCAGTACTTC. It yields the protein CAISGGQDRQETQYF.

The chain joins TRBV30 to TRBJ2-1; D gene unclear. Germline values: CDR1 GTSNPN, CDR2 SVGIG (reference sequence). V lost 3 bases and J lost 5, with 11 bases in between. The CDR3 has 13 amino acids. The CDR3 reads CAWSKGIDNEQFF. The CDR3 coding sequence is TGTGCCTGGAGCAAAGGAATCGACAATGAGCAGTTCTTC.

The table lists this clone with a few counts. The gene calls are TRBV10-2 and TRBJ1-1, with 7 bases aligning to TRBD1. The CDR3 is made up of 11 amino acids. The junction had 2 bases not matched to a gene; V was cut back by 6 bases and J by 7 bases. The germline V gene has CDR1 WSHSY and CDR2 SAAADI. The CDR3 DNA reads as TGCGCCAGCAGCGACAGGGTTGAAGCTTTCTTT. Amino acids: CASSDRVEAFF.

The chain has TRBV4-2 and TRBJ2-1; 11 bases line up with TRBD2. CDR1 is LGHNA, CDR2 YNFKEQ, per germline. This CDR3 is built from 17 residues. With 1 base clipped from V and 9 bases from J, the junction kept 11 bases outside the gene matches. The CDR3 DNA reads as TGTGCCAGCAGCCAAGGAGGCGGTAGCGGGGGGGCCGGTGAGCAGTTCTTC. This translates into CASSQGGGSGGAGEQFF.

The chain has TRBV6-1 and TRBJ2-7; D may match TRBD1 or TRBD2 (7 bases each). The CDR3 totals 15 residues. In germline, CDR1 is MNHNS, CDR2 SASEGT. With 7 bases removed from V and 4 bases from J, the gap between germline ends came to 20 bases. CDR3 amino acids: CASTPLGGGGYEQYF. In nucleotides, the CDR3 is TGTGCCAGCACCCCCTTGGGAGGGGGCGGTTACGAGCAGTACTTC.

The chain has TRBV18 and TRBJ1-2; D possibly corresponds to TRBD1 (6 bases). Germline assignment: CDR1 KGHSH and CDR2 LQKENI. This CDR3 spans 15 amino acids. V lost 2 bases to trimming and J lost 6 bases, with 16 bases between them. CDR3 residues: CASSPKSDRRNGYTF. The CDR3 nucleotides are TGTGCCAGCTCACCAAAATCCGACAGGAGAAATGGCTACACCTTC.

The chain is built from TRBV5-1 and TRBJ1-2; possible D gene TRBD1, 5 bases. The CDR3 is 13 amino acids. V lost 2 bases and J lost 6, with 11 bases in between. The germline V gene encodes CDR1 SGHRS and CDR2 YFSETQ. The CDR3 region is CASSFGGTNGYTF. For the CDR3, the DNA is TGCGCCAGCAGCTTTGGGGGAACTAATGGCTACACCTTC. Complete variable domain (other parts from reference TRBV5-1 and TRBJ1-2): KAGVTQTPRYLIKTRGQQVTLSCSPISGHRSVSWYQQTPGQGLQFLFEYFSETQRNKGNFPGRFSGRQFSNSRSEMNVSTLELGDSALYLCASSFGGTNGYTFGSGTRLTVV.

This clone was seen only a few times. This CDR3 is CAWRRGNYGYTF. The CDR3 DNA is TGTGCCTGGAGAAGGGGGAACTATGGCTACACCTTC. V is TRBV30 and J is TRBJ1-2; D might be TRBD1 (6 bases). Germline loops: CDR1 GTSNPN, CDR2 SVGIG (reference sequence). V lost 3 bases and J lost 2, with 7 bases in between. CDR3 length equals 12 residues.

This chain joins TRBV6-5 and TRBJ2-1; a possible D gene is TRBD2 (5 bases). This CDR3 is built from 16 residues. V gave up 2 bases and J gave up 7 bases, with 18 bases separating them. Looked up from germline, CDR1 is MNHEY and CDR2 is SVGAGI. The CDR3 spells CASSYLGFGSGNEQFF. The DNA of the CDR3 is TGTGCCAGCAGTTACCTAGGCTTTGGGAGTGGTAATGAGCAGTTCTTC.

The chain uses TRBV4-2 and TRBJ2-5; 10 nucleotides agree with TRBD2. The CDR3 is 16 residues long. The germline gives CDR1 LGHNA, CDR2 YNFKEQ. Unmatched junction bases numbered 10, after V lost 4 bases and J lost 5 bases. The CDR3 nucleotides are TGTGCCAGCAGCCTTCCGGGCCTAGCGGGAGCGGAGACCCAGTACTTC. Protein: CASSLPGLAGAETQYF.

This chain connects TRBV28 to TRBJ1-2; 8 bases line up with TRBD1. J gave up 7 bases and V 6 bases, and 7 bases lay outside the gene matches. This CDR3 spans 13 amino acids. Germline lookup yields CDR1 MDHEN and CDR2 SYDVKM. The CDR3: CASSRQGAGGYTF. The CDR3 nucleotides are TGTGCCAGCAGCCGTCAGGGGGCCGGTGGCTACACCTTC.

V is TRBV25-1 and J is TRBJ2-1; 15 bases match TRBD2. CDR1 is MGHDK and CDR2 is SYGVNS in the germline V gene. The CDR3 covers 15 residues. V lost 3 bases and J lost 8; bases outside the gene matches: 2. The CDR3 loop reads CASSEGTSGRHEQFF. In DNA form, the CDR3 reads TGTGCCAGCAGTGAGGGGACTAGCGGGAGGCATGAGCAGTTCTTC.

Many counts were recorded for this clone. The chain recombines TRBV2 with TRBJ1-6; 9 nucleotides agree with TRBD1. Germline assignment: CDR1 SNHLY and CDR2 FYNNEI. Trimming at V came to 6 bases and at J to 7 bases, leaving 4 bases not matched to a gene. The CDR3 contains 14 residues. CDR3 sequence reads: CASRGTGNNSPLHF. CDR3 nucleotides: TGTGCCAGCAGAGGGACAGGGAACAATTCACCCCTCCACTTT.

This clone was detected a few times. V usage is TRBV4-3 and J usage is TRBJ2-1; D unresolved. The V gene's germline CDR1 is LGHNA and CDR2 YSLEER. The germline V and J ends were trimmed by 0 bases and 3 bases, with 9 bases remaining between them. The CDR3 runs 15 residues. Here the CDR3 reads CASSQDVSFYNEQFF. CDR3 bases: TGCGCCAGCAGCCAAGACGTTTCCTTCTACAATGAGCAGTTCTTC.